Listed below are T cell receptor beta chains from one sample, sequenced in a study of T cell repertoires in cytomegalovirus infection. MiXCR, run by TCRdb on the reads, gives a single entry per CDR3 protein. The table lists more than 350,000 distinct CDR3 sequences, roughly 30% of them singletons, with roughly an eighth in the top ten. Sequenced input: PBMCs. These receptors were collected from a human donor in good health (CMV status not recorded). Some clones in this sample may be carry-over from other donors' samples. Both conserved end residues are part of each CDR3. The order of the fields is J gene, D gene, V gene, clone size, CDR3 protein, CDR3 DNA. D genes are given only for firm matches. Rows may omit the clone size; those that give it use once, few, many or a size class.

j_gene: TRBJ2-3
d_gene: TRBD2
v_gene: TRBV7-2
abundance: few
CDR3aa: CASSLEGGGLDTQYF
CDR3nt: TGTGCCAGCAGCTTAGAGGGCGGGGGGCTGGATACGCAGTATTTT

j_gene: TRBJ1-2
d_gene: -
v_gene: TRBV4-1
abundance: -
CDR3aa: CASSQEKLGIYGYTF
CDR3nt: TGCGCCAGCAGCCAAGAAAAATTGGGCATCTATGGCTACACCTTC

j_gene: TRBJ1-2
d_gene: -
v_gene: TRBV6-6
abundance: many
CDR3aa: CASRETGQISNYGYTF
CDR3nt: TGTGCCAGCAGAGAAACTGGACAGATCTCCAACTATGGCTACACCTTC

j_gene: TRBJ2-7
d_gene: -
v_gene: TRBV18
abundance: -
CDR3aa: CASSPVSLLGEQYF
CDR3nt: TGTGCCAGCTCACCTGTTTCACTCCTGGGCGAGCAGTACTTC

j_gene: TRBJ2-5
d_gene: -
v_gene: TRBV2
abundance: -
CDR3aa: CASIEGQYQETQYF
CDR3nt: TGTGCCAGCATCGAGGGGCAGTACCAAGAGACCCAGTACTTC

j_gene: TRBJ1-5
d_gene: TRBD1
v_gene: TRBV6-2/TRBV6-3
abundance: many
CDR3aa: CASSPHGPGTGDQPQHF
CDR3nt: TGTGCCAGCAGTCCACACGGACCCGGGACAGGGGATCAGCCCCAGCATTTT

j_gene: TRBJ2-4
d_gene: TRBD1
v_gene: TRBV14
abundance: -
CDR3aa: CASSLGQGGHIQYF
CDR3nt: TGTGCCAGCAGCCTCGGACAGGGGGGACACATTCAGTACTTC

j_gene: TRBJ2-1
d_gene: -
v_gene: TRBV9
abundance: -
CDR3aa: CASSVATRGQGSYEQFF
CDR3nt: TGTGCCAGCAGCGTAGCCACCCGGGGTCAGGGTAGCTATGAGCAGTTCTTC

j_gene: TRBJ1-2
d_gene: -
v_gene: TRBV12-3/TRBV12-4
abundance: -
CDR3aa: CASIEDRRSSSNGYTF
CDR3nt: TGTGCCAGCATCGAAGACCGAAGGTCCTCCTCTAATGGCTACACCTTC

j_gene: TRBJ2-7
d_gene: -
v_gene: TRBV6-6
abundance: many
CDR3aa: CASSPGTYEQYF
CDR3nt: TGTGCCAGCAGCCCAGGGACCTACGAGCAGTACTTC

j_gene: TRBJ2-1
d_gene: TRBD1
v_gene: TRBV11-3
abundance: few
CDR3aa: CASSQYRGAYNEQFF
CDR3nt: TGTGCCAGCAGCCAGTACAGGGGCGCCTACAATGAGCAGTTCTTC

j_gene: TRBJ2-1
d_gene: TRBD1
v_gene: TRBV4-1
abundance: few
CDR3aa: CASTGRDSRNEQFF
CDR3nt: TGCGCCAGCACCGGCCGGGACAGCCGCAATGAGCAGTTCTTC

j_gene: TRBJ1-2
d_gene: TRBD1
v_gene: TRBV27
abundance: few
CDR3aa: CASSFGTERNGYTF
CDR3nt: TGTGCCAGCAGTTTCGGGACAGAACGAAATGGCTACACCTTC

j_gene: TRBJ1-1
d_gene: -
v_gene: TRBV12-3/TRBV12-4
abundance: few
CDR3aa: CASSFEGRAFF
CDR3nt: TGTGCCAGCAGTTTTGAGGGGCGAGCTTTCTTT

j_gene: TRBJ1-1
d_gene: TRBD1
v_gene: TRBV7-9
abundance: few
CDR3aa: CASSVPGQGIEAFF
CDR3nt: TGTGCCAGCAGCGTACCGGGACAGGGAATTGAAGCTTTCTTT

j_gene: TRBJ2-7
d_gene: -
v_gene: TRBV3-1
abundance: -
CDR3aa: CASSQDRALYEQYF
CDR3nt: TGTGCCAGCAGCCAAGATCGAGCGTTGTACGAGCAGTACTTC

j_gene: TRBJ2-6
d_gene: -
v_gene: TRBV12-3/TRBV12-4
abundance: few
CDR3aa: CASSLKLSGANVLTF
CDR3nt: TGTGCCAGCAGTCTCAAGCTCTCTGGGGCCAACGTCCTGACTTTC

j_gene: TRBJ2-3
d_gene: -
v_gene: TRBV7-6
abundance: -
CDR3aa: CASSLKSSFTDTQYF
CDR3nt: TGTGCCAGCAGCTTAAAGTCTAGCTTCACAGATACGCAGTATTTT

j_gene: TRBJ2-1
d_gene: TRBD1
v_gene: TRBV29-1
abundance: few
CDR3aa: CSVAQGAGDNEQFF
CDR3nt: TGCAGCGTTGCCCAGGGGGCAGGGGACAATGAGCAGTTCTTC

j_gene: TRBJ1-1
d_gene: -
v_gene: TRBV7-9
abundance: few
CDR3aa: CASSSGGVWNTEAFF
CDR3nt: TGTGCCAGCAGCTCGGGGGGGGTATGGAACACTGAAGCTTTCTTT

j_gene: TRBJ2-5
d_gene: -
v_gene: TRBV12-3/TRBV12-4
abundance: few
CDR3aa: CASSWGREETQYF
CDR3nt: TGTGCCAGCAGTTGGGGACGCGAAGAGACCCAGTACTTC

j_gene: TRBJ2-5
d_gene: TRBD2
v_gene: TRBV20-1
abundance: -
CDR3aa: CSAGAASGEETQYF
CDR3nt: TGCAGTGCTGGGGCGGCTAGCGGGGAAGAGACCCAGTACTTC

j_gene: TRBJ1-6
d_gene: -
v_gene: TRBV20-1
abundance: few
CDR3aa: CSAREDVQGGNSPLHF
CDR3nt: TGCAGTGCTAGAGAGGATGTACAGGGTGGAAATTCACCCCTCCACTTT

j_gene: TRBJ2-4
d_gene: -
v_gene: TRBV11-2
abundance: -
CDR3aa: CASSSVAKNIQYF
CDR3nt: TGTGCCAGCAGCTCAGTAGCCAAAAACATTCAGTACTTC

j_gene: TRBJ1-3
d_gene: -
v_gene: TRBV12-3/TRBV12-4
abundance: many
CDR3aa: CSASEGNTIYF
CDR3nt: TGCAGTGCGTCTGAAGGAAACACCATATATTTT

j_gene: TRBJ2-2
d_gene: TRBD1
v_gene: TRBV6-5
abundance: few
CDR3aa: CASSYSSGQAANTGELFF
CDR3nt: TGTGCCAGCAGTTACTCCTCTGGACAGGCCGCGAACACCGGGGAGCTGTTTTTT

j_gene: TRBJ1-5
d_gene: -
v_gene: TRBV7-8
abundance: many
CDR3aa: CASSYTGTYPYQPQHF
CDR3nt: TGTGCCAGCAGCTATACCGGGACTTATCCGTATCAGCCCCAGCATTTT

j_gene: TRBJ2-2
d_gene: -
v_gene: TRBV6-2/TRBV6-3
abundance: few
CDR3aa: CASRPSGAGGELFF
CDR3nt: TGTGCCAGCAGACCCTCGGGGGCTGGCGGGGAGCTGTTTTTT

j_gene: TRBJ2-7
d_gene: -
v_gene: TRBV7-2
abundance: many
CDR3aa: CASSLAQQGRVSYEQYF
CDR3nt: TGTGCCAGCAGCTTAGCGCAACAGGGAAGAGTATCCTACGAGCAGTACTTC

j_gene: TRBJ2-1
d_gene: TRBD1
v_gene: TRBV7-2
abundance: -
CDR3aa: CASSLSLQGVQFF
CDR3nt: TGTGCCAGCAGCTTATCCTTGCAGGGGGTCCAGTTCTTC

j_gene: TRBJ2-7
d_gene: TRBD2
v_gene: TRBV12-3/TRBV12-4
abundance: -
CDR3aa: CASSLAGGFEQYF
CDR3nt: TGTGCCAGCAGTTTAGCGGGAGGGTTCGAGCAGTACTTC

j_gene: TRBJ2-1
d_gene: -
v_gene: TRBV7-2
abundance: few
CDR3aa: CASSPYPRGGAGNEQFF
CDR3nt: TGTGCCAGCAGCCCCTACCCCCGCGGGGGCGCTGGAAATGAGCAGTTCTTC

j_gene: TRBJ2-7
d_gene: -
v_gene: TRBV15
abundance: -
CDR3aa: CATSRERHAGPSSEQYF
CDR3nt: TGTGCCACCAGCAGAGAGCGTCATGCGGGCCCGAGTTCCGAGCAGTACTTC

j_gene: TRBJ1-2
d_gene: TRBD1
v_gene: TRBV12-3/TRBV12-4
abundance: -
CDR3aa: CASSYLGTDRNYGYTF
CDR3nt: TGTGCCAGCAGTTATCTCGGGACAGACCGTAACTATGGCTACACCTTC

j_gene: TRBJ2-3
d_gene: TRBD2
v_gene: TRBV7-8
abundance: -
CDR3aa: CASSLEAGGSWTQYF
CDR3nt: TGTGCCAGCAGCTTAGAAGCGGGGGGGAGTTGGACGCAGTATTTT

j_gene: TRBJ2-7
d_gene: -
v_gene: TRBV19
abundance: -
CDR3aa: CASSIQGAYEQYF
CDR3nt: TGTGCCAGTAGTATACAGGGCGCCTACGAGCAGTACTTC

j_gene: TRBJ1-3
d_gene: -
v_gene: TRBV6-5
abundance: few
CDR3aa: CASSYSISGNTIYF
CDR3nt: TGTGCCAGCAGTTACTCGATCTCTGGAAACACCATATATTTT